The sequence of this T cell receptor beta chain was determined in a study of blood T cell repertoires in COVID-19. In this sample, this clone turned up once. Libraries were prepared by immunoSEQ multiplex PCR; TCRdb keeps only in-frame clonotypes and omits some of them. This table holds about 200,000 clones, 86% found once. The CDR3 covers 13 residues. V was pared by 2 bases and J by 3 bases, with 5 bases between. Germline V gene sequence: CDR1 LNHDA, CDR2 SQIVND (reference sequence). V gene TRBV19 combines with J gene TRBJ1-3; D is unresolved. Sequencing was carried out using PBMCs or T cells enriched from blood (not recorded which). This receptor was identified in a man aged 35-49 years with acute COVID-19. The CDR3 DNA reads TGTGCCAGTAGTATATCGGGTGGAAACACCATATATTTT. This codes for CASSISGGNTIYF.